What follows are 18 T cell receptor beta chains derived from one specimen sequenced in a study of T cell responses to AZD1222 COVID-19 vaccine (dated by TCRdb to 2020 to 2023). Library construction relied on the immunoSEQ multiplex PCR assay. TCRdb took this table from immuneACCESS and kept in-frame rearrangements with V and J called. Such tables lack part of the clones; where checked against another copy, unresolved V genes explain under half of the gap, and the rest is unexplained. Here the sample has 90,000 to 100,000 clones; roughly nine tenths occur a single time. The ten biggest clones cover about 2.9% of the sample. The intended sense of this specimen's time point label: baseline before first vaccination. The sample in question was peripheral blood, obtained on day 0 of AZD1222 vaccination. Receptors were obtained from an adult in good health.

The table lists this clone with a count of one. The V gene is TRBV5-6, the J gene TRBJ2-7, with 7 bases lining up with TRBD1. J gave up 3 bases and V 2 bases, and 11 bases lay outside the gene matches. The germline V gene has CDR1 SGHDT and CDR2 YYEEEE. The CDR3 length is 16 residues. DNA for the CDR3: TGTGCCAGCAGCTTAATGCGAGGAACAGGGGTCTACGAGCAGTACTTC. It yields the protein CASSLMRGTGVYEQYF.

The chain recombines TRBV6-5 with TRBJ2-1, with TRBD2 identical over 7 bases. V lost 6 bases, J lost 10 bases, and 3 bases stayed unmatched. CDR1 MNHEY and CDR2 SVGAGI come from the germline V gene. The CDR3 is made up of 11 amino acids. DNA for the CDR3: TGTGCCAGCAGCAACGGGAGGGAGCAGTTCTTC. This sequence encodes CASSNGREQFF.

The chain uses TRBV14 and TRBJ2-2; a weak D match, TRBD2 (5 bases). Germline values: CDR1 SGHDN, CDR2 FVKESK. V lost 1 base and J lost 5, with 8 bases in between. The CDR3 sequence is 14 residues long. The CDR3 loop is CASSQVSGTGELFF. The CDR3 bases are TGTGCCAGCAGCCAAGTATCGGGGACCGGGGAGCTGTTTTTT.

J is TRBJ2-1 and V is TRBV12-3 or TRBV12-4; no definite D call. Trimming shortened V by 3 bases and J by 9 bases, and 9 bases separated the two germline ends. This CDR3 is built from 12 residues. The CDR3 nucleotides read TGTGCCAGCAGTTTCCCAGGTGGTGAGCAGTTCTTC. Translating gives CASSFPGGEQFF.

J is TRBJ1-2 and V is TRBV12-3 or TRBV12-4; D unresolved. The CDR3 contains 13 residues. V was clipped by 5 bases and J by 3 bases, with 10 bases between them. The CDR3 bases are TGTGCCAGCAGTCGGCGGGCGGACTATGGCTACACCTTC. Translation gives CASSRRADYGYTF.

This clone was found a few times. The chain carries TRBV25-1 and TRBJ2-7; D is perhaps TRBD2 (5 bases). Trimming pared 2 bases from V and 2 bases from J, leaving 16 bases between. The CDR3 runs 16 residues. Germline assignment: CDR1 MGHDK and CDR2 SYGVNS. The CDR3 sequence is CASSEVGDGGTYEQYF. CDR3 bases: TGTGCCAGCAGTGAAGTTGGAGACGGAGGTACCTACGAGCAGTACTTC.

The CDR3 sequence is CASSQDRQGETQYF. CDR3 coding DNA: TGCGCCAGCAGCCAAGATCGGCAAGGGGAGACCCAGTACTTC. J is TRBJ2-5 and V is TRBV4-3; no clear D. The CDR3 has 14 residues. Germline CDR1 reads LGHNA; CDR2 reads YSLEER. With 0 bases removed from V and 5 bases from J, the gap between germline ends came to 10 bases.

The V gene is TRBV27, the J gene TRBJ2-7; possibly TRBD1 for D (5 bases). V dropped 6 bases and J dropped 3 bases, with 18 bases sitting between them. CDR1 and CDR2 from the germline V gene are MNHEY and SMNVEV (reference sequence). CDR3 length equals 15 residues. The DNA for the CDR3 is TGTGCCAGCAGACGACGGCCAGGGCCTATCTACGAGCAGTACGTC. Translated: CASRRRPGPIYEQYV.

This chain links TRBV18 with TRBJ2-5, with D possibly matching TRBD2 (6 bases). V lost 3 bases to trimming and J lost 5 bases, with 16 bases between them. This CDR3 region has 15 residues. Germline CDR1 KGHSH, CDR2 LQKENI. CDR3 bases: TGTGCCAGCTCACCCCCCGGGAGAGGGCACGAGACCCAGTACTTC. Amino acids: CASSPPGRGHETQYF.

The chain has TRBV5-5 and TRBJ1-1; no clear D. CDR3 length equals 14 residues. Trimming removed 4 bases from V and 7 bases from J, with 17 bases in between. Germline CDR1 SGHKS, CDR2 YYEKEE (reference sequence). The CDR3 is CASSPGQVAGEAFF. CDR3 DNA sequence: TGTGCCAGCAGCCCTGGCCAGGTGGCCGGTGAAGCTTTCTTT.

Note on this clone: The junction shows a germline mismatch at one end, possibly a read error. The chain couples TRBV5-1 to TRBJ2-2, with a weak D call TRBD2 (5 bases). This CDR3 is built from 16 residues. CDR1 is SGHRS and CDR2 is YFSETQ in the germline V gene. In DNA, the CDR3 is TGTGCCAGCAGCCTGATAGTCCGGGATAGCATGGGGGAGCTGTTTTTT. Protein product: CASSLIVRDSMGELFF.

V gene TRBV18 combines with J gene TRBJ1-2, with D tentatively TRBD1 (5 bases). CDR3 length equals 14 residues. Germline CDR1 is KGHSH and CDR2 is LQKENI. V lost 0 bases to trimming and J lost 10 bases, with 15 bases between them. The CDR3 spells CASSPPVSGTNYTF. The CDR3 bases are TGTGCCAGCTCACCACCGGTTTCAGGGACTAACTACACCTTC.

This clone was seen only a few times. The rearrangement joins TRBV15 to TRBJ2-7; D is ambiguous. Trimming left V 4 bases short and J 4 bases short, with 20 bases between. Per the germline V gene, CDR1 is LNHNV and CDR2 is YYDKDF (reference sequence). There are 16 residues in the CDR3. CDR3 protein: CATSTKGKGWDYEQYF. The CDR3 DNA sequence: TGTGCCACCAGCACTAAAGGAAAAGGCTGGGATTACGAGCAGTACTTC.

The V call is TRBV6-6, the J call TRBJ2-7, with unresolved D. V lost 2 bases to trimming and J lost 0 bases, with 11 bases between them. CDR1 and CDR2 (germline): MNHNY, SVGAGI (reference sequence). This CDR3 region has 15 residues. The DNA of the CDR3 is TGTGCCAGCAGTTACGCCATGGGCAGCTCCTACGAGCAGTACGTC. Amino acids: CASSYAMGSSYEQYV.

Here the CDR3 reads CASAPLTGQTETGNTIYF. For the CDR3, the DNA is TGTGCCAGCGCTCCCCTGACAGGACAGACAGAGACTGGAAACACCATATATTTT. The V gene is TRBV25-1, the J gene TRBJ1-3; the D gene is possibly TRBD1 (6 bases). This CDR3 has 18 residues. Germline-derived CDR1 and CDR2 are MGHDK and SYGVNS. The V end was cut by 8 bases, the J end by 2 bases, with 25 bases between.

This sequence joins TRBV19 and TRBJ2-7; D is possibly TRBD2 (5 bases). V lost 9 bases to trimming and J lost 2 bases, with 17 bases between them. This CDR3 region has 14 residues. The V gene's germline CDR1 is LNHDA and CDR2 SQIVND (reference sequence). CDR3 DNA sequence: TGTGCCAGGCGATCCGGGGAATCGACCTACGAGCAGTACTTC. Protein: CARRSGESTYEQYF.

The CDR3 bases are TGTGCCAGCAGCCCCGTGGTTACTGAAGCTTTCTTT. It translates to CASSPVVTEAFF. V usage is TRBV5-5 and J usage is TRBJ1-1; D is uncertain. Germline assignment: CDR1 SGHKS and CDR2 YYEKEE (reference sequence). V was cut by 4 bases and J by 5 bases, with 9 bases left in between. The CDR3 runs to 12 residues.

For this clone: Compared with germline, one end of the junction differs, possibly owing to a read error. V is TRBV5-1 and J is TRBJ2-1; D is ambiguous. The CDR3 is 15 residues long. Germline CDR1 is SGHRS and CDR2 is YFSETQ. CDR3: CASSLSRASNNEQFF. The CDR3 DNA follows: TGTGCCAGCAGCTTGTCACGGGCCTCCAACAATGAGCAGTTCTTC.